The 9 T cell receptor beta chains below all came from one sample that was sequenced in a study of cytomegalovirus exposure and HLA in healthy donors. 13 Jbeta primers and 60 Vbeta primers were used for the PCR. The assay was immunoSEQ multiplex PCR, and TCRdb's table has in-frame clones only and misses some. The sample includes 150,000 or so clones, approximately 84% of them seen just once. Input material: PBMCs. The receptors originated from a woman aged 45-65 years in good health and CMV-seropositive.

The V and J genes are TRBV7-9 and TRBJ1-1; TRBD1 agrees at 9 bases. CDR1 and CDR2 from the germline V gene are SEHNR and FQNEAQ (reference sequence). Trimming at V came to 6 bases and at J to 5 bases, leaving 7 bases not matched to a gene. This CDR3 is 14 amino acids long. DNA for the CDR3: TGTGCCAGCAGTGACACAGGGGGCAGGACTGAAGCTTTCTTT. Translated, it gives CASSDTGGRTEAFF. The full variable domain, in which reference TRBV7-9 and TRBJ1-1 provide the parts outside the CDR3, is DTGVSQNPRHKITKRGQNVTFRCDPISEHNRLYWYRQTLGQGPEFLTYFQNEAQLEKSRLLSDRFSAERPKGSFSTLEIQRTEQGDSAMYLCASSDTGGRTEAFFGQGTRLTVV.

The DNA of the CDR3 is TGTGCCAGCAGCTTAGTAGGGACAGGCGACTCTGGAAACACCATATATTTT. Protein: CASSLVGTGDSGNTIYF. The chain joins TRBV7-8 to TRBJ1-3, with 8 bases that match TRBD1. There are 17 residues in the CDR3. Trimming cost V 1 base and J 0 bases; bases outside gene matches: 5. Per germline, CDR1 SGHVS and CDR2 FQNEAQ.

This CDR3 is CASSMPTSGSPSTDTQYF. For the CDR3, the DNA is TGTGCCAGTAGTATGCCGACTAGCGGGAGCCCTAGCACAGATACGCAGTATTTT. The chain has TRBV19 and TRBJ2-3; 12 bases agree with TRBD2. Germline CDR1 reads LNHDA; CDR2 reads SQIVND (reference sequence). V shed 3 bases, J shed 0 bases, and the junction held 7 bases outside the gene matches. The CDR3 spans 18 residues.

This clone came up once. The chain links TRBV23-1 to TRBJ2-7, with D perhaps matching TRBD1 (6 bases). TRBV23-1 is given ORF status, its function remaining uncertain. The CDR3 is 13 residues long. Trimming pared 6 bases from V and 4 bases from J, leaving 13 bases between. The CDR3 nucleotides read TGCGCCAGCAGCGGGACACCATCATACGAGCAGTACTTC. Its translation: CASSGTPSYEQYF.

This clone was found a few times. The CDR3 DNA follows: TGTGCCAGCAGCCCAAGACAGACAGGGCGAACCACTGAAGCTTTCTTT. It translates to CASSPRQTGRTTEAFF. This chain connects TRBV11-3 to TRBJ1-1; 7 nucleotides match TRBD1. There are 16 residues in the CDR3. V lost 5 bases to trimming and J lost 4 bases; unmatched junction nucleotides: 13. CDR1 SGHNT and CDR2 YENEEA come from the germline V gene.

The rearrangement uses TRBV21-1 and TRBJ1-1; TRBD1 is the table's D call and was not checked against the DNA. TRBV21-1 is noted as a pseudogene. CDR3 size: 19 residues. CDR3 in DNA: TGTGCCAGCAGCAAAGTTTTGAGAGAACCGGGACAGGGGTCTCCTGAAGCTTTCTTT. Protein sequence: CASSKVLREPGQGSPEAFF.

The chain combines TRBV28 with TRBJ2-7; 8 bases match TRBD2. The germline V gene has CDR1 MDHEN and CDR2 SYDVKM. The ends lost 6 bases at V and 3 bases at J; junction bases unmatched: 10. The CDR3 is 15 residues long. The CDR3 sequence is CASSTPGGKVYEQYF. The CDR3 DNA is TGTGCCAGCAGCACCCCGGGGGGGAAAGTCTACGAGCAGTACTTC.

The rearrangement joins TRBV11-3 to TRBJ2-5; 9 bases line up with TRBD2. With V trimmed by 2 bases and J by 1 base, 2 bases remained unmatched. The CDR3 is made up of 15 amino acids. Germline CDR1 and CDR2: SGHNT and YENEEA. The CDR3 loop reads CASSLLAGSQETQYF. The CDR3 nucleotides read TGTGCCAGCAGCTTACTAGCGGGGAGCCAAGAGACCCAGTACTTC. Combining the CDR3 with reference TRBV11-3 and TRBJ2-5 gives the whole variable domain EAGVVQSPRYKIIEKKQPVAFWCNPISGHNTLYWYLQNLGQGPELLIRYENEEAVDDSQLPKDRFSAERLKGVDSTLKIQPAELGDSAVYLCASSLLAGSQETQYFGPGTRLLVL.

This chain joins TRBV13 and TRBJ2-3, with 9 bases lining up with TRBD2. Germline V CDR1 and CDR2: PRHDT, FYEKMQ (reference sequence). The CDR3 totals 15 residues. J gave up 2 bases and V 10 bases, and 10 bases lay outside the gene matches. CDR3 loop: CATLGLAGYTDTQYF. DNA for the CDR3: TGTGCCACTCTAGGGCTAGCGGGGTACACAGATACGCAGTATTTT.